The next 32 T cell receptor beta chains were all read from a single sample in a study of shared clonotypes between healthy human individuals. TCRdb's copy holds only in-frame clones and misses some; the assay was immunoSEQ multiplex PCR. The sample lists some 1,600,000 clones; around 98% were seen once. Source material: naive CD4+ T cells sorted from blood. Indicated subset: CD45RA+ positively selected. These receptors were taken from a man younger than 40 in good health.

This chain uses TRBV5-1 with TRBJ2-7, with D perhaps TRBD1 (6 bases). V lost 6 bases to trimming and J lost 1 base, with 23 bases between them. Germline V lookup: CDR1 SGHRS, CDR2 YFSETQ. This CDR3 region has 17 residues. CDR3 nucleotide sequence: TGCGCCAGCAACCCCCGCAGGATGCAGGGGCAATCCTACGAGCAGTACTTC. This codes for CASNPRRMQGQSYEQYF.

The chain recombines TRBV18 with TRBJ2-7; no firm D call. Trimming removed 3 bases at V and 4 bases at J, with 13 bases between. CDR3 length: 14 residues. In germline, CDR1 is KGHSH, CDR2 LQKENI. The CDR3 coding sequence is TGTGCCAGCTCACCGGCTAGTTCTATATACGAGCAGTACTTC. It encodes CASSPASSIYEQYF.

The V and J genes are TRBV20-1 and TRBJ1-4, with D unclear. The germline V gene encodes CDR1 DFQATT and CDR2 SNEGSKA (reference sequence). V shed 6 bases and J shed 10 bases, with 12 bases lying between them. The CDR3 covers 11 residues. The CDR3 DNA reads TGCAGTGCGCCGTTGGAGGTAAAACTGTTTTTT. This translates into CSAPLEVKLFF.

This clone appeared once. V gene TRBV28 combines with J gene TRBJ1-5; D is uncertain. CDR1 and CDR2 (germline): MDHEN, SYDVKM. The CDR3 sequence is 15 residues long. V was trimmed by 3 bases and J by 4 bases, leaving 13 bases between them. This CDR3 reads CASSLSVRGNQPQHF. In DNA form, the CDR3 reads TGTGCCAGCAGTTTGTCTGTCCGGGGAAATCAGCCCCAGCATTTT.

The J gene is TRBJ2-3, the V gene TRBV5-1, with 11 nucleotides matching TRBD2. V shed 3 bases and J 4 bases; nucleotides not matched to a gene: 13. The CDR3 runs to 18 residues. The germline CDR1 and CDR2 sequences are SGHRS and YFSETQ. CDR3 sequence reads: CASSSPSGASGRSDTQYF. The CDR3 DNA reads TGCGCCAGCAGCTCTCCCTCCGGGGCTAGCGGGAGGTCAGATACGCAGTATTTT.

The J gene is TRBJ2-5, the V gene TRBV5-1; 7 nucleotides align to TRBD1. Germline V gives CDR1 SGHRS, CDR2 YFSETQ. Trimming at V came to 6 bases and at J to 1 base, leaving 6 bases not matched to a gene. The CDR3 is 14 amino acids. DNA for the CDR3: TGCGCCAGCAACGAACAGGGGCTCCAAGAGACCCAGTACTTC. Protein sequence: CASNEQGLQETQYF.

The chain recombines TRBV28 with TRBJ2-3; a weak D match, TRBD2 (6 bases). Germline CDR1 and CDR2: MDHEN and SYDVKM. With 8 bases removed from V and 0 bases from J, the gap between germline ends came to 15 bases. CDR3 size: 15 residues. The DNA of the CDR3 is TGTGCCAGCCATTTAGCGGCCCCTAGCACAGATACGCAGTATTTT. Translating gives CASHLAAPSTDTQYF.

This chain connects TRBV5-5 to TRBJ2-7; 7 positions agree with TRBD2. Unmatched junction bases numbered 6, after V lost 0 bases and J lost 0 bases. The length of the CDR3 is 16 residues. Germline values: CDR1 SGHKS, CDR2 YYEKEE (reference sequence). DNA for the CDR3: TGTGCCAGCAGCTTGGCCCTACTAGCGACCTCCTACGAGCAGTACTTC. It translates to CASSLALLATSYEQYF.

Written as DNA, the CDR3 is TGTGCCAGCAGTGAAGAAGGTAGCGGAGGAGAGACCCAGTACTTC. Its protein is CASSEEGSGGETQYF. This chain joins TRBV2 and TRBJ2-5, with D possibly TRBD2 on 6 matching bases. The V gene lost 1 base and the J gene lost 4 bases, with 13 bases spanning the gap. The CDR3 sequence is 15 residues long. Germline CDR1 and CDR2: SNHLY and FYNNEI.

The chain carries TRBV9 and TRBJ1-1, with D hard to call. Germline CDR1 SGDLS, CDR2 YYNGEE. The ends were cut back, 4 bases at V and 1 base at J, with 17 bases in the middle. The CDR3 sequence is 16 residues long. CDR3: CASSLRSSGKNTEAFF. The CDR3 DNA is TGTGCCAGCAGCCTCCGATCCTCTGGCAAGAACACTGAAGCTTTCTTT.

V is TRBV5-1 and J is TRBJ1-4, with 10 bases matching TRBD1. The V gene end was trimmed by 3 bases and the J gene end by 8 bases; junction bases not matched to a gene: 4. This CDR3 spans 14 amino acids. Germline V lookup: CDR1 SGHRS, CDR2 YFSETQ. Here the CDR3 reads CASSSGQGVEKLFF. The CDR3 DNA follows: TGCGCCAGCAGCTCCGGACAGGGGGTGGAAAAACTGTTTTTT.

This chain uses TRBV30 with TRBJ1-1, with D possibly being TRBD1 (6 bases). This CDR3 spans 14 amino acids. Trimming took off 4 bases at V and 5 bases at J, with 17 bases between the two ends. Germline V CDR1 and CDR2: GTSNPN, SVGIG (reference sequence). The CDR3 nucleotides are TGTGCCTGGACCTTAGGGGGTGGTAGGACTGAAGCTTTCTTT. Its translation: CAWTLGGGRTEAFF.

The chain recombines TRBV4-1 with TRBJ2-7, with 10 bases lining up with TRBD1. The length of the CDR3 is 16 residues. Germline-derived CDR1 and CDR2 are MGHRA and YSYEKL. V lost 1 base, J lost 7 bases, and 10 bases stayed unmatched. The DNA for the CDR3 is TGCGCCAGCAGCCAAGTCGGGACAGGGGTAGAGGGGGAGCAGTACTTC. Translated: CASSQVGTGVEGEQYF.

V gene TRBV19 combines with J gene TRBJ1-5; perhaps TRBD1 as D (6 bases). The CDR3 totals 13 residues. From germline, CDR1 is LNHDA and CDR2 SQIVND (reference sequence). Trimming removed 3 bases at V and 5 bases at J, with 8 bases between. CDR3 sequence: CASSMTGDQPQHF. As DNA, the CDR3 is TGTGCCAGTAGTATGACAGGAGATCAGCCCCAGCATTTT.

The chain combines TRBV29-1 with TRBJ2-5; TRBD2 is a possible D gene (6 bases). V was cut by 4 bases and J by 5 bases, with 14 bases left in between. Germline V gives CDR1 SQVTM, CDR2 ANQGSEA. The CDR3 covers 13 residues. The CDR3 here is CSVVVGGRETQYF. Written as DNA, the CDR3 is TGCAGCGTTGTAGTGGGAGGCAGGGAGACCCAGTACTTC. The entire variable domain, with the rest obtained from reference TRBV29-1 and TRBJ2-5, is as follows: SAVISQKPSRDICQRGTSLTIQCQVDSQVTMMFWYRQQPGQSLTLIATANQGSEATYESGFVIDKFPISRPNLTFSTLTVSNMSPEDSSIYLCSVVVGGRETQYFGPGTRLLVL.

This clone has only one observation. The rearrangement uses TRBV29-1 and TRBJ2-5; D call uncertain. Germline assignment: CDR1 SQVTM and CDR2 ANQGSEA. This CDR3 region has 10 residues. Between the trimmed V and J ends, which lost 1 base and 7 bases, there was a span of 4 bases. The CDR3, as DNA: TGCAGCGTTGAAGGTTGGACCCAGTACTTC. As protein: CSVEGWTQYF.

V is TRBV5-1 and J is TRBJ2-5, with 10 bases matching TRBD1. J was trimmed by 5 bases and V by 3 bases; bases with no gene match: 10. The CDR3 contains 16 residues. CDR1 is SGHRS and CDR2 is YFSETQ in the germline V gene. CDR3 in DNA: TGCGCCAGCAGCTCAACCCTGGCGGGACAGGGGGAGACCCAGTACTTC. It is translated as CASSSTLAGQGETQYF.

The chain couples TRBV28 to TRBJ1-5, with D hard to call. The V end lost 5 bases, the J end lost 2 bases, and 16 bases lay between the germline ends. Germline CDR1 and CDR2: MDHEN and SYDVKM. The CDR3 covers 16 residues. The CDR3 DNA follows: TGTGCCAGCAGTCTACCGGGTAGGGTTGGCAATCAGCCCCAGCATTTT. It translates to CASSLPGRVGNQPQHF.

This clone was detected once. The genes are TRBV11-2 and TRBJ2-7; the D is unclear. Deletions cut 0 bases from V and 0 bases from J, with 9 bases between. The germline CDR1 and CDR2 sequences are SGHAT and FQNNGV. This CDR3 comprises 15 residues. The DNA for the CDR3 is TGTGCCAGCAGCTTAGAGTTAGGTAACTCCTACGAGCAGTACTTC. This codes for CASSLELGNSYEQYF.

This sequence joins TRBV11-3 and TRBJ2-3; D may be TRBD1 (6 bases). Germline CDR1 and CDR2: SGHNT and YENEEA. Trimming removed 4 bases at V and 4 bases at J, with 6 bases between. The CDR3 has 12 amino acids. The CDR3: CASSSGADTQYF. CDR3 nucleotide sequence: TGTGCCAGCAGCTCAGGGGCAGATACGCAGTATTTT.

This chain uses TRBV18 with TRBJ2-1; no firm D call. The CDR3 sequence is 13 residues long. Germline assignment: CDR1 KGHSH and CDR2 LQKENI. V was trimmed by 3 bases and J by 7 bases, leaving 10 bases between them. CDR3 region: CASSPPMWNEQFF. The DNA for the CDR3 is TGTGCCAGCTCACCTCCCATGTGGAATGAGCAGTTCTTC.

The chain recombines TRBV5-1 with TRBJ2-6, with TRBD2 as a possible D gene (6 bases). Trimming shortened V by 3 bases and J by 0 bases, and 13 bases separated the two germline ends. This CDR3 is built from 17 residues. CDR1 is SGHRS, CDR2 YFSETQ, per germline. The CDR3 coding sequence is TGCGCCAGCAGCTATACCGTGGGGGGCTCTGGGGCCAACGTCCTGACTTTC. The encoded protein is CASSYTVGGSGANVLTF.

The chain is built from TRBV6-5 and TRBJ1-2, with 11 bases identical to TRBD1. The J segment lost 5 bases and the V segment lost 0 bases, leaving 2 bases of the junction unmatched. This CDR3 has 15 amino acids. Germline V CDR1 and CDR2: MNHEY, SVGAGI. CDR3 loop: CASSYSRDRGYGYTF. The DNA of the CDR3 is TGTGCCAGCAGTTACTCGCGGGACAGGGGGTATGGCTACACCTTC.

V is TRBV5-3 and J is TRBJ2-7, with D possibly matching TRBD1 (6 bases). TRBV5-3 is annotated as an ORF whose role is uncertain. V was pared by 4 bases and J by 0 bases, with 14 bases between. The CDR3 length is 15 residues. CDR3 nucleotides: TGTGCCAGAAGCCGAGGGGGAACAGGCTCCTACGAGCAGTACTTC. Its protein product is CARSRGGTGSYEQYF.

The chain has TRBV5-1 and TRBJ2-1; D is ambiguous. Looked up from germline, CDR1 is SGHRS and CDR2 is YFSETQ. The CDR3 length is 17 residues. V was pared by 0 bases and J by 7 bases, with 20 bases between. The CDR3 reads CASSLEWWASNGNEQFF. The CDR3 DNA sequence: TGCGCCAGCAGCTTGGAATGGTGGGCTTCAAACGGGAATGAGCAGTTCTTC.

This sequence joins TRBV4-1 and TRBJ2-7; weak D call: TRBD1 (6 bases). This CDR3 is 16 amino acids long. V lost 1 base, J lost 0 bases, and 13 bases lay in between. The germline CDR1 and CDR2 sequences are MGHRA and YSYEKL. CDR3 DNA: TGCGCCAGCAGCCAAGGGACAGCCATAGACTCCTACGAGCAGTACTTC. Residues: CASSQGTAIDSYEQYF.

The rearrangement joins TRBV7-6 to TRBJ1-1; D call uncertain. V was shortened by 1 base and J by 1 base, with 16 bases between the two germline ends. CDR1 SGHVS and CDR2 FNYEAQ come from the germline V gene. CDR3 length: 17 residues. CDR3 DNA: TGTGCCAGCAGCTTAGAGGTCGTTGGGCGGTGGAACACTGAAGCTTTCTTT. Its translation is CASSLEVVGRWNTEAFF.

The chain employs TRBV2 and TRBJ1-4; TRBD1 matches 7 bases. The CDR3 is 13 amino acids. CDR1 and CDR2 from the germline V gene are SNHLY and FYNNEI. Trimming at V came to 10 bases and at J to 2 bases, leaving 4 bases not matched to a gene. The CDR3 loop is CATSGQTNEKLFF. The CDR3 DNA reads TGTGCCACCTCGGGACAGACTAATGAAAAACTGTTTTTT.

The V and J genes are TRBV5-6 and TRBJ1-1; perhaps TRBD1 as D (6 bases). With 4 bases removed from V and 4 bases from J, the gap between germline ends came to 17 bases. This CDR3 comprises 15 residues. Germline CDR1 and CDR2: SGHDT and YYEEEE. The CDR3: CASSQGQARVTEAFF. In nucleotides, the CDR3 is TGTGCCAGCAGCCAGGGGCAGGCTCGCGTCACTGAAGCTTTCTTT.

This clone has just a few counts. At the DNA level, this CDR3 is encoded by other sequences in the same sample as well. The chain carries TRBV7-9 and TRBJ2-5; D gene uncertain. The germline V gene encodes CDR1 SEHNR and CDR2 FQNEAQ (reference sequence). The CDR3 extends over 11 amino acids. V dropped 6 bases and J dropped 0 bases, with 2 bases sitting between them. As DNA, the CDR3 is TGTGCCAGCAGTTACCAAGAGACCCAGTACTTC. This translates into CASSYQETQYF.

Concerning this clone: Different DNA sequences within this sample yield the same CDR3. This chain joins TRBV5-4 and TRBJ2-3; TRBD2 matches 9 bases. The CDR3 consists of 14 residues. V gave up 7 bases and J gave up 0 bases; unmatched junction bases: 3. The germline CDR1 and CDR2 sequences are SGHNT and YYREEE (reference sequence). CDR3 DNA: TGTGCCAGCGGAACTAGCGGGAGCACAGATACGCAGTATTTT. Protein product: CASGTSGSTDTQYF.

As concerns this clone: The junction departs from the called germline gene at one end, perhaps through a read error. V and J are TRBV5-4 and TRBJ2-1, with 16 bases fitting TRBD2. The CDR3 contains 14 residues. Germline V gene sequence: CDR1 SGHNT, CDR2 YYREEE (reference sequence). CDR3 amino acids: CASSSGLAGGGSVF. CDR3 in DNA: TGTGCCAGCAGCTCGGGACTAGCGGGAGGGGGATCGGTCTTC.